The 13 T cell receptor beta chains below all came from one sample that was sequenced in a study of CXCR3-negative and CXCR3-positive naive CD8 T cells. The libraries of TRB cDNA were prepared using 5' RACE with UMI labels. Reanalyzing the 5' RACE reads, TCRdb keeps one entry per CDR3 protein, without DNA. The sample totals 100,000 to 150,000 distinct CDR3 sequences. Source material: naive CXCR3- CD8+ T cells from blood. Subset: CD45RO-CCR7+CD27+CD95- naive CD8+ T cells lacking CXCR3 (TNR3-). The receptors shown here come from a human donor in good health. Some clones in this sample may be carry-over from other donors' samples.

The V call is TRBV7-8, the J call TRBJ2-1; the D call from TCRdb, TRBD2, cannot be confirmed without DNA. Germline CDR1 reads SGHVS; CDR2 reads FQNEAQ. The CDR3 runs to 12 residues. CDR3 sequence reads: CASSQRTNEQFF.

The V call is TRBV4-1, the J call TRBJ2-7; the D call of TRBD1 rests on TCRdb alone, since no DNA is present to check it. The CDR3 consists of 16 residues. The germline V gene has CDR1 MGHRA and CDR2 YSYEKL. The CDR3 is CASSQGGGQGAYEQYF.

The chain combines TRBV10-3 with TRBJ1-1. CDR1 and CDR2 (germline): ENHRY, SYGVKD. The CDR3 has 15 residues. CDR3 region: CAIRADLGMNTEAFF.

The CDR3 region is CATSPGGSQETQYF. The chain has TRBV24-1 and TRBJ2-5; TCRdb lists TRBD1, though no DNA is available to test this call. CDR3 size: 14 residues. CDR1 and CDR2 (germline): KGHDR, SFDVKD.

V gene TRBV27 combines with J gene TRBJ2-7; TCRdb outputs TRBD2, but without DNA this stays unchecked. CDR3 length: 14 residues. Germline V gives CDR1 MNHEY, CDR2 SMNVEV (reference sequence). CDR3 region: CASSETGLAYEQYF.

CDR3 sequence: CASSQDYPGETQYF. V is TRBV4-3 and J is TRBJ2-5. Germline V gene data show CDR1 as LGHNA and CDR2 as YSLEER. The CDR3 consists of 14 residues.

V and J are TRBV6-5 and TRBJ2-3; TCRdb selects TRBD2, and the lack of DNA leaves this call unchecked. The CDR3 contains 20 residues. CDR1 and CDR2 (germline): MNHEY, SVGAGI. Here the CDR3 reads CASSYSPAGWGVSGTDTQYF.

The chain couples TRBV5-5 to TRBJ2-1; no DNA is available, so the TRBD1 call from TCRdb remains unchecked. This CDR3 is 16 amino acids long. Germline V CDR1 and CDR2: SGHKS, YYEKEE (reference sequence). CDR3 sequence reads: CASSLAGWTGNNEQFF.

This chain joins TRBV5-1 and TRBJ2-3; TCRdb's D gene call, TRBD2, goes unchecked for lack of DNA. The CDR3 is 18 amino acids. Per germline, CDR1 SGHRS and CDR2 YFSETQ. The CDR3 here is CASSLPGLRQTSTDTQYF.

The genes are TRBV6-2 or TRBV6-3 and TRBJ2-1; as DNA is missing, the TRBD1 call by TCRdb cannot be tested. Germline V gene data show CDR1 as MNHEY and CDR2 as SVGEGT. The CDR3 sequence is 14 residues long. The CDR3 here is CASSGTDSYNEQFF.

The CDR3 here is CASSLDIGVSSYEQYF. The J gene is TRBJ2-7, the V gene TRBV11-3. CDR3 length: 16 residues. Germline V gives CDR1 SGHNT, CDR2 YENEEA.

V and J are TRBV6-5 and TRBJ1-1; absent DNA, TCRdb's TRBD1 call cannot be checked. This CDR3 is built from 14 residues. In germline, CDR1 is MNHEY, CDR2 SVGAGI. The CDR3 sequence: CASSYSQGNTEAFF.

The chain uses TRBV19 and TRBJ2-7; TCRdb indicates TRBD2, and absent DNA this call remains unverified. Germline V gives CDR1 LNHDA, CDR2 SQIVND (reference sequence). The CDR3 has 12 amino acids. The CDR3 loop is CATGTSGYEQYF.